These T cell receptor beta chains were read from a single sample in a study of cytomegalovirus exposure and HLA in healthy donors. Data came from immunoSEQ multiplex PCR; TCRdb stores just in-frame clones and leaves some out. The sample lists 130,000 to 150,000 clones, about 88% occurring once. The sequenced sample consisted of PBMCs. These receptors all come from a woman aged 18-35 years in good health and CMV-seropositive. Each CDR3 is given with its conserved first and last residue. D genes are given only for firm matches. Expanded clones are given a class, and other clones once, few, many or no size at all.

J: TRBJ2-5
size: -
D: TRBD2
V: TRBV6-5
CDR3: CASSYLAGGQETQYF
DNA: TGTGCCAGCAGTTACTTGGCGGGGGGACAAGAGACCCAGTACTTC

J: TRBJ2-1
size: -
D: TRBD1
V: TRBV28
CDR3: CASSFAPVGKGARLSLYEQFF
DNA: TGTGCCAGCAGTTTCGCCCCTGTGGGGAAGGGGGCGCGGTTATCGCTCTATGAGCAGTTCTTC

J: TRBJ2-2
size: -
D: TRBD1
V: TRBV11-3
CDR3: CASSLTAGTGDTGELFF
DNA: TGTGCCAGCAGCTTAACAGCCGGGACAGGGGACACCGGGGAGCTGTTTTTT

J: TRBJ1-1
size: -
D: -
V: TRBV27
CDR3: CASSLRGGEAFF
DNA: TGTGCCAGCAGCTTACGGGGGGGTGAAGCTTTCTTT

J: TRBJ2-2
size: -
D: TRBD1
V: TRBV12-5
CDR3: CASGFLQGYTGELFF
DNA: TGTGCTAGTGGGTTTTTACAGGGGTACACCGGGGAGCTGTTTTTT

J: TRBJ2-1
size: -
D: TRBD2
V: TRBV9
CDR3: CASSGSGGEYNEQFF
DNA: TGTGCCAGCAGCGGTAGCGGGGGGGAATACAATGAGCAGTTCTTC

J: TRBJ1-1
size: medium-sized
D: -
V: TRBV4-3
CDR3: CASSPRVANTEAFF
DNA: TGCGCCAGCAGCCCGCGGGTGGCCAACACTGAAGCTTTCTTT

J: TRBJ1-4
size: -
D: TRBD1
V: TRBV5-6
CDR3: CASRGRGQSNEKLFF
DNA: TGTGCCAGCAGGGGAAGGGGGCAAAGTAATGAAAAACTGTTTTTT

J: TRBJ1-5
size: -
D: TRBD1
V: TRBV9
CDR3: CASSAPRSDRPYQPQHF
DNA: TGTGCCAGCAGCGCCCCCCGGTCGGACAGGCCGTATCAGCCCCAGCATTTT

J: TRBJ1-1
size: -
D: TRBD1
V: TRBV2
CDR3: CASSELRNRGRRSFF
DNA: TGTGCCAGCAGCGAACTACGAAACAGGGGGCGGAGGTCTTTCTTT

J: TRBJ1-3
size: -
D: TRBD1
V: TRBV7-2
CDR3: CASSSSGTGGNTIYF
DNA: TGTGCCAGCAGCTCCTCCGGGACAGGGGGAAACACCATATATTTT

J: TRBJ2-1
size: -
D: TRBD1
V: TRBV11-2
CDR3: CASSPQGAQSYNEQFF
DNA: TGTGCCAGCAGCCCCCAGGGGGCGCAATCCTACAATGAGCAGTTCTTC

J: TRBJ1-5
size: -
D: TRBD1
V: TRBV27
CDR3: CASSPTTGSSQPQHF
DNA: TGTGCCAGCAGTCCCACGACAGGGTCGAGTCAGCCCCAGCATTTT

J: TRBJ2-2
size: -
D: -
V: TRBV28
CDR3: CASTPGGQGGGELFF
DNA: TGTGCCAGCACTCCAGGGGGGCAGGGAGGCGGGGAGCTGTTTTTT

J: TRBJ1-5
size: -
D: -
V: TRBV6-6
CDR3: CASSYIAEPQHF
DNA: TGTGCCAGCAGTTATATCGCGGAGCCCCAGCATTTT

J: TRBJ2-2
size: -
D: -
V: TRBV27
CDR3: CATKIGGTGELFF
DNA: TGTGCCACCAAGATAGGGGGAACCGGGGAGCTGTTTTTT

J: TRBJ1-2
size: -
D: -
V: TRBV6-1
CDR3: CASTKGGEGYTF
DNA: TGTGCCAGCACCAAAGGGGGGGAGGGCTACACCTTC

J: TRBJ2-1
size: -
D: -
V: TRBV27
CDR3: CASSSQLSYNEQFF
DNA: TGTGCCAGCAGTTCACAGCTTTCCTACAATGAGCAGTTCTTC

J: TRBJ2-1
size: once
D: TRBD2
V: TRBV27
CDR3: CASSWGLGGGTYNEQFF
DNA: TGTGCCAGCAGTTGGGGTCTCGGCGGGGGGACCTACAATGAGCAGTTCTTC

J: TRBJ2-7
size: once
D: TRBD2
V: TRBV5-6
CDR3: CASSSGLPGGYEQYF
DNA: TGTGCCAGCAGCTCTGGCCTGCCCGGGGGGTACGAGCAGTACTTC

J: TRBJ1-2
size: -
D: TRBD1
V: TRBV14
CDR3: CASSQSHRGSNYGYTF
DNA: TGTGCCAGCAGCCAATCCCACAGGGGTTCTAACTATGGCTACACCTTC

J: TRBJ2-1
size: -
D: TRBD1
V: TRBV18
CDR3: CASSPGTGIYNEQFF
DNA: TGTGCCAGCTCACCCGGGACAGGGATATACAATGAGCAGTTCTTC

J: TRBJ2-5
size: -
D: TRBD2
V: TRBV5-1
CDR3: CASSLGPGGAGETQYF
DNA: TGCGCCAGCAGCTTGGGACCCGGGGGGGCCGGGGAGACCCAGTACTTC

J: TRBJ2-2
size: -
D: TRBD2
V: TRBV4-1
CDR3: CASSQAITSGRYTGELFF
DNA: TGCGCCAGCAGCCAAGCCATCACTAGCGGGAGGTACACCGGGGAGCTGTTTTTT

J: TRBJ2-5
size: -
D: TRBD1
V: TRBV2
CDR3: CASSVRRGHSRETQYF
DNA: TGTGCCAGCAGTGTCCGCAGGGGGCATTCGAGGGAGACCCAGTACTTC

J: TRBJ2-3
size: -
D: -
V: TRBV5-1
CDR3: CASSLGAGTSTDTQYF
DNA: TGCGCCAGCAGCTTGGGTGCCGGGACTAGCACAGATACGCAGTATTTT

J: TRBJ1-6
size: -
D: TRBD1
V: TRBV4-3
CDR3: CASSQGGTDNSPLHF
DNA: TGCGCCAGCAGCCAAGGAGGGACAGATAATTCACCCCTCCACTTT

J: TRBJ2-1
size: -
D: TRBD2
V: TRBV5-4
CDR3: CASSHGGQRGSYNEQFF
DNA: TGTGCCAGCAGCCACGGGGGTCAGCGGGGCTCCTACAATGAGCAGTTCTTC

J: TRBJ2-2
size: -
D: -
V: TRBV6-1
CDR3: CASSERGATNTGELFF
DNA: TGTGCCAGCAGTGAACGCGGGGCTACGAACACCGGGGAGCTGTTTTTT

J: TRBJ2-7
size: once
D: TRBD1
V: TRBV27
CDR3: CASKARTGAPYEQYF
DNA: TGTGCCAGCAAGGCCCGAACAGGGGCCCCCTACGAGCAGTACTTC

J: TRBJ2-1
size: -
D: -
V: TRBV19
CDR3: CASRREGGTYNEQFF
DNA: TGTGCCAGTCGAAGGGAGGGGGGCACCTACAATGAGCAGTTCTTC

J: TRBJ1-2
size: -
D: TRBD1
V: TRBV7-6
CDR3: CASSFGTGREYGYTF
DNA: TGTGCCAGCAGCTTCGGGACAGGGAGGGAATATGGCTACACCTTC

J: TRBJ2-5
size: -
D: TRBD2
V: TRBV9
CDR3: CASSPRTSGGAETQYF
DNA: TGTGCCAGCAGCCCCAGGACTAGCGGGGGGGCGGAGACCCAGTACTTC

J: TRBJ2-5
size: once
D: TRBD1
V: TRBV7-9
CDR3: CASSVRDSKETQYF
DNA: TGTGCCAGCAGCGTCCGGGACAGCAAAGAGACCCAGTACTTC

J: TRBJ2-7
size: -
D: -
V: TRBV19
CDR3: CAGPRQSSYEQYF
DNA: TGTGCCGGCCCTAGACAGAGCTCCTACGAGCAGTACTTC

J: TRBJ2-7
size: -
D: -
V: TRBV6-1
CDR3: CASGRTERYEQYF
DNA: TGTGCCAGCGGTAGGACAGAAAGATACGAGCAGTACTTC

J: TRBJ2-2
size: -
D: -
V: TRBV2
CDR3: CASRKDRGRTGELFF
DNA: TGTGCCAGCAGGAAGGACCGGGGGAGGACCGGGGAGCTGTTTTTT

J: TRBJ2-2
size: -
D: -
V: TRBV4-1
CDR3: CASSTTRKNTGELFF
DNA: TGCGCCAGCAGTACTACCCGAAAGAACACCGGGGAGCTGTTTTTT

J: TRBJ1-1
size: -
D: TRBD1
V: TRBV29-1
CDR3: CSVDGTELLNTEAFF
DNA: TGCAGCGTTGACGGGACAGAACTTTTGAACACTGAAGCTTTCTTT

J: TRBJ1-1
size: -
D: TRBD1
V: TRBV19
CDR3: CASSTGTGVTEAFF
DNA: TGTGCCAGTAGTACCGGGACAGGGGTCACTGAAGCTTTCTTT